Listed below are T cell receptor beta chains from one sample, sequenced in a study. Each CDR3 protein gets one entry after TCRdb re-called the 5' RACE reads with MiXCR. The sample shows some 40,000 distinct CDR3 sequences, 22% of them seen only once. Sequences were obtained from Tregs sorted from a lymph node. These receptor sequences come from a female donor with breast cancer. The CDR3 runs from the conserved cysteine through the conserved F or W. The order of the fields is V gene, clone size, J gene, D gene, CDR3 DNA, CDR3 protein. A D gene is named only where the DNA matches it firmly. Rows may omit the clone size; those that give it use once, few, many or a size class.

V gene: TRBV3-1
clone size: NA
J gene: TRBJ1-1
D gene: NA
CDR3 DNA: TGTGCCAGCAGCCAAGGCACGGGGAACTACGAAGCTTTCTTT
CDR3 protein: CASSQGTGNYEAFF

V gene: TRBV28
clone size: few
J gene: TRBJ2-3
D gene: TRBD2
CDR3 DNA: TGTGCCAGCAGTTTAGCGGGAGGGGCAGATACGCAGTATTTT
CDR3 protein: CASSLAGGADTQYF

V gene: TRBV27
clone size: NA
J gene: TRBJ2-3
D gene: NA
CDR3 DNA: TGTGCCACCCGCCGGGGGCCAAATACGCAGTATTTT
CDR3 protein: CATRRGPNTQYF

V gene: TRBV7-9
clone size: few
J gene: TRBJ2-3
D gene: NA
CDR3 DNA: TGTGCCAGCAGCCCCCCAGTGGCTACGCAGTATTTT
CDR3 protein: CASSPPVATQYF

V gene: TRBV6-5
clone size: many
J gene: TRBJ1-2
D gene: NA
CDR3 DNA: TGTGCCAGCAGTTACCTCAGGGGTGGTGGCTACACCTTC
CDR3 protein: CASSYLRGGGYTF

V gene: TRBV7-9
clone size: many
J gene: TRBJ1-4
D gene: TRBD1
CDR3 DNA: TGTGCCAGCAGCCCAACAGGGGGCCTTATCATAAAACTGTTTTTT
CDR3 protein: CASSPTGGLIIKLFF

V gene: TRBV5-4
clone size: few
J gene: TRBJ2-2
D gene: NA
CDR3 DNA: TGTGCCAGCAGCCTAGGTTGGTCAAACGCCGGGGAGCTGTTTTTT
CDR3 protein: CASSLGWSNAGELFF

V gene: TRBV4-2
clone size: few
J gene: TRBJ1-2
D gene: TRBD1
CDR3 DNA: TGTGCCAGCAGCCAAGAACAGGGGCAGGGTACAGGCTACACCTTC
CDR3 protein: CASSQEQGQGTGYTF

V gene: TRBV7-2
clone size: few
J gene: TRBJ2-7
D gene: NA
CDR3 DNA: TGTGCCAGCAGCTTAATCCCGAGGGACGAGCAGTACTTC
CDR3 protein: CASSLIPRDEQYF

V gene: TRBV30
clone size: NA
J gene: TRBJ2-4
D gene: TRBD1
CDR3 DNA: TGTGCCTGCCTCAAACAAGGGACAGGGAATCACTACTTC
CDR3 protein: CACLKQGTGNHYF

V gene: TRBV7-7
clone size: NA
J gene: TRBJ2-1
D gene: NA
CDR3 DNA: TGTGCTAGCAGCTTAGGGGGGAAGGGCAATGAGCAGTTCTTC
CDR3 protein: CASSLGGKGNEQFF

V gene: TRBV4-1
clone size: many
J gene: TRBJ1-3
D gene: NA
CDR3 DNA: TGCGCCAGCAGCCCCACTCAGGGCCCTGGAAACACCATATATTTT
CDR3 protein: CASSPTQGPGNTIYF

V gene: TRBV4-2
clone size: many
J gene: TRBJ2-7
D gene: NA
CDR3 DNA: TGTGCCAGCAGCCATCTGGGGATGTACGAGCAGTACTTC
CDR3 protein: CASSHLGMYEQYF

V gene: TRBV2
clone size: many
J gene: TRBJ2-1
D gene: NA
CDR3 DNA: TGTGCCAGCGGGGGCTGGGGGGCTAAAGCTAGCTACAATGAGCAGTTCTTC
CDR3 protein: CASGGWGAKASYNEQFF

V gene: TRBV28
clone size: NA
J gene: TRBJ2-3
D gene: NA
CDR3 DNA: TGTGCCAGCAGTTTGGGGGGGGCAGGGACAGATACGCAGTATTTT
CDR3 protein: CASSLGGAGTDTQYF

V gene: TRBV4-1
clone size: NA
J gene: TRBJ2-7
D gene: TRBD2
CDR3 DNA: TGCGCCAGCGGCCAAGCATATCTAGCGGGAGTGTACGAGCAGTACTTC
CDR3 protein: CASGQAYLAGVYEQYF

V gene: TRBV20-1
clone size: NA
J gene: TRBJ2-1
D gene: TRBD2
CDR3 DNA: TGCAGTGCACACAAGATCGGAGCGGGAGACTACAATGAGCAGTTCTTC
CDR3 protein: CSAHKIGAGDYNEQFF

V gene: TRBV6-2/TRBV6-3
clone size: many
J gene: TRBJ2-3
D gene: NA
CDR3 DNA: TGTGCCAGCAGTTATTGGGGGGGCGCAGATACGCAGTATTTT
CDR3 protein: CASSYWGGADTQYF

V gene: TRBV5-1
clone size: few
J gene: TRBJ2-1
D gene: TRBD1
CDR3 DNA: TGCGCCAGCAGCACAGGGGTAAATGAGCAGTTCTTC
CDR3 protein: CASSTGVNEQFF

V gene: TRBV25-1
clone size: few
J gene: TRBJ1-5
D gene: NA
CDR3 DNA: TGTGCCAGCAGCGGACATGGCAATCAGCCCCAGCATTTT
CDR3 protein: CASSGHGNQPQHF

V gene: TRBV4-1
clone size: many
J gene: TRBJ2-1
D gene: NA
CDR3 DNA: TGCGCCAGCAGCCTGAATAGCTGGCGTAACAATGAGCAGTTCTTC
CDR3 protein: CASSLNSWRNNEQFF

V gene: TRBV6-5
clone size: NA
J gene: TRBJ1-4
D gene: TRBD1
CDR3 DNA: TGTGCCAGCAGTTACTCTACAGGGGAAAATGAAAAACTGTTTTTT
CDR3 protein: CASSYSTGENEKLFF

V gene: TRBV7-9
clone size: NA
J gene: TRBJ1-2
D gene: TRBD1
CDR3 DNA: TGTGCCAGCACCGGACGGACAGGGTCTACCTTC
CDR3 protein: CASTGRTGSTF

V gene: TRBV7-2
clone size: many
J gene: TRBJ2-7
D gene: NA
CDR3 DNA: TGTGCCAGCAGCCCCAAATGGTCCTACGAGCAGTACTTC
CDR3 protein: CASSPKWSYEQYF

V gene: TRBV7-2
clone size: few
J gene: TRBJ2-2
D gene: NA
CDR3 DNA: TGTGCCAGCAGCAGAGACCTTCTCACCGGGGAGCTGTTTTTT
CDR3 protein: CASSRDLLTGELFF